The rows below give T cell receptor beta chains drawn from one sample of a study of blood T cell repertoires in COVID-19. Only in-frame clones appear in the TCRdb table, and some are missing; sequencing was by immunoSEQ multiplex PCR. The sample holds about 67,000 clones, 80% to 90% seen once. The sequenced sample was peripheral blood. Receptors originate from a man aged 45-60 years with active COVID-19. CDR3s include the opening cysteine and the closing phenylalanine or tryptophan. A D gene is named only where the DNA matches it firmly. The size field is filled for only some rows; it gives once, few, many or a size class.

>TRBJ1-2|TRBD1|TRBV2|NA
TGTGCCAGCAGTGAAGCGCCAGGGGGCGTGAGCTACACCTTC
CASSEAPGGVSYTF
>TRBJ2-1|NA|TRBV6-6|once
TGTGCCAGCAGTTACGGTCCCGGGAGCTTCAACAATGAGCAGTTCTTC
CASSYGPGSFNNEQFF
>TRBJ1-4|NA|TRBV23-1|NA
TGCGCCAGCAGTCAGCGAGTTAACCACCCTGTCTTGTCTAATGAAAAACTGTTTTTT
CASSQRVNHPVLSNEKLFF
>TRBJ1-5|NA|TRBV5-8|NA
TGTGCCAGCAGCTTGCTCAGCAATCAGCCCCAGCATTTT
CASSLLSNQPQHF
>TRBJ2-7|TRBD1|TRBV18|NA
TGTGCCAGCTCACCAATCAACAGGGGTATCTCCTACGAGCAGTACTTC
CASSPINRGISYEQYF
>TRBJ2-3|TRBD2|TRBV24-1|once
TGTGCCACCAGTGTCCCCACACCCGGACTAGCGGGTTTCACAGATACGCAGTATTTT
CATSVPTPGLAGFTDTQYF
>TRBJ2-3|NA|TRBV18|NA
TGTGCCAGCTCATCTACAGGGTTAACAGATACGCAGTATTTT
CASSSTGLTDTQYF
>TRBJ1-1|NA|TRBV3-1/TRBV3-2|NA
TGTGCCAGCAGCCAAGGTAGTTCAGGCACTTACACTGAAGCTTTCTTT
CASSQGSSGTYTEAFF
>TRBJ2-5|TRBD1|TRBV2|NA
TGTGCCAGCACTCCAAGTCGCGGACAGGGGGGAGAGACCCAGTACTTC
CASTPSRGQGGETQYF
>TRBJ2-1|TRBD2|TRBV7-3|NA
TGTGCCAGCAGCTCCACCGGGACTAGCGGCAATGAGCAGTTCTTC
CASSSTGTSGNEQFF
>TRBJ1-3|TRBD1|TRBV7-2|NA
TGTGCCAGCAGCCCGGACAGGGGGCTCGGAAACACCATATATTTT
CASSPDRGLGNTIYF
>TRBJ1-2|TRBD1|TRBV14|NA
TGTGCCAGCAGCCAAGATCGGACAGGGGGCTTCTTCTATGGCTACACCTTC
CASSQDRTGGFFYGYTF
>TRBJ2-1|TRBD2|TRBV2|NA
TGTGCCAGCATAGTTGACGGGGGGGCTGGTGAGCAGTTCTTC
CASIVDGGAGEQFF
>TRBJ1-6|NA|TRBV9|NA
TGTGCCAGCAGCGTCAGGAATTCACCCCTCCACTTT
CASSVRNSPLHF
>TRBJ2-7|NA|TRBV5-1|NA
TGCGCCAGCAGTCTCAGTCTCTCCTACGAGCAGTACTTC
CASSLSLSYEQYF
>TRBJ2-2|TRBD2|TRBV7-2|once
TGTGCCAGCAGCCCACGGACTAGCTCCACCGGGGAGCTGTTTTTT
CASSPRTSSTGELFF
>TRBJ1-2|TRBD1|TRBV6-6|NA
TGTGCCAGCAGCAACAGGGGAGCTAACTATGGCTACACCTTC
CASSNRGANYGYTF
>TRBJ2-1|TRBD2|TRBV15|NA
TGTGCCACCAGCAGCAGCGGGAGGGCCTATGAGCAGTTCTTC
CATSSSGRAYEQFF
>TRBJ2-2|TRBD1|TRBV28|NA
TGTGCCAGCAGAGCAGGGGGCGCCGGGGAGCTGTTTTTT
CASRAGGAGELFF
>TRBJ2-5|TRBD2|TRBV9|NA
TGTGCCAGCAGCCGCGGACTAGCGGGAGGAGGGGAGACCCAGTACTTC
CASSRGLAGGGETQYF
>TRBJ2-3|TRBD1|TRBV4-2|NA
TGTGCCAGCAGCCGCTTACAGGGGGCAGATACGCAGTATTTT
CASSRLQGADTQYF
>TRBJ1-1|TRBD1|TRBV11-3|NA
TGTGCCAGCAGCTTGCGTTTGGGACAGGGGGTATACACTGAAGCTTTCTTT
CASSLRLGQGVYTEAFF
>TRBJ2-5|TRBD1|TRBV11-3|NA
TGTGCCAGCAGCCCCAGGGGGCCACTGAAAGAGACCCAGTACTTC
CASSPRGPLKETQYF
>TRBJ2-7|NA|TRBV24-1|NA
TGTGCCACCAGTGCCCTCAGGGGAGACACCTACGAGCAGTACTTC
CATSALRGDTYEQYF
>TRBJ2-2|NA|TRBV7-7|NA
TGTGCCAGCAGCTTAGTGGAGGGGGCGAGCGGGGAGCTGTTTTTT
CASSLVEGASGELFF
>TRBJ2-3|TRBD2|TRBV3-1/TRBV3-2|NA
TGTGCCAGCAGCCCATACGGACTAGCGGGGATCACAGATACGCAGTATTTT
CASSPYGLAGITDTQYF
>TRBJ2-3|NA|TRBV6-1|NA
TGTGCCAGCAGTGGCGCGGGGACAGACTACACAGATACGCAGTATTTT
CASSGAGTDYTDTQYF
>TRBJ2-3|NA|TRBV5-6|NA
TGTGCCAGCAGCTTGGGGTCAGGGAGGGATACGCAGTATTTT
CASSLGSGRDTQYF
>TRBJ2-1|NA|TRBV25-1|NA
TGTGCCAGCAGTCTCGGCAATGAGCAGTTCTTC
CASSLGNEQFF
>TRBJ2-2|NA|TRBV5-4|NA
TGTGCCAGCAGCGATGACGGGACAACGAACACCGGGGAGCTGTTTTTT
CASSDDGTTNTGELFF
>TRBJ2-5|TRBD1|TRBV19|few
TGTGCCAGTAGTAACTGGGACAGCGAGACCCAGTACTTC
CASSNWDSETQYF
>TRBJ2-7|NA|TRBV6-6|once
TGTGCCAGCAGTTACTCGCCGCAGTACTACGAGCAGTACTTC
CASSYSPQYYEQYF
>TRBJ2-7|TRBD2|TRBV5-1|once
TGCGCCAGCAGCTCTACTAGCGGGACCCGTGGGGAGCAGTACTTC
CASSSTSGTRGEQYF
>TRBJ1-4|NA|TRBV3-1/TRBV3-2|NA
TGTGCCAGCAGCCGACGAGGGGGTGAAAAACTGTTTTTT
CASSRRGGEKLFF
>TRBJ1-1|NA|TRBV9|NA
TGTGCCAGCAGCCTAGACACAGGGTTTGTAACTGAAGCTTTCTTT
CASSLDTGFVTEAFF
>TRBJ1-4|NA|TRBV14|once
TGTGCCAGCAGCCAAGCACAGGTGGGGGAAAAACTGTTTTTT
CASSQAQVGEKLFF